The 13 T cell receptor beta chains given below trace back to one sample, sequenced in a study of blood T cells in healthy people across ages (dated by TCRdb to the mid-2010s). Library method: 5' RACE. These reads were obtained on an Illumina HiSeq 2500. A second roughly 7 to 11 cycle PCR used a sample-barcoded 5' primer and a J-beta primer mix. TCRdb itself trimmed the public reads at Q25 with fastp, ran MiXCR and retained productive beta chains. Identical CDR3 proteins give one entry, which carries the most common genes and DNA. The sample table lists roughly 2 million distinct CDR3 sequences, around 48% of them with a count of one. The biggest ten clones account for around 2.1% of the sample. Material: blood. These receptors were collected from a woman aged 35 to 49 in good health.

A single count supports this clonotype. The chain carries TRBV24-1 and TRBJ1-2; no definite D call. Germline V gene sequence: CDR1 KGHDR, CDR2 SFDVKD. V was cut by 3 bases and J by 4 bases, with 14 bases left in between. The CDR3 is made up of 15 amino acids. The CDR3 sequence: CATSDPRTATYGYTF. CDR3 sequence (DNA): TGTGCCACCAGTGATCCGCGGACGGCCACCTATGGCTACACCTTC.

This chain connects TRBV10-3 to TRBJ1-5; D might be TRBD1 (5 bases). Trimming pared 3 bases from V and 6 bases from J, leaving 21 bases between. The germline V gene encodes CDR1 ENHRY and CDR2 SYGVKD. The CDR3 length is 17 residues. CDR3 in amino acids: CAISDSGHKLTVQPQHF. In nucleotides, the CDR3 is TGTGCCATCAGTGATTCAGGTCATAAGTTGACAGTTCAGCCCCAGCATTTT.

V usage is TRBV6-5 and J usage is TRBJ2-1; the D gene is possibly TRBD1 (6 bases). This CDR3 has 15 amino acids. Deletions cut 6 bases from V and 6 bases from J, with 18 bases between. The V gene's germline CDR1 is MNHEY and CDR2 SVGAGI. For the CDR3, the DNA is TGTGCCAGCAGGGGGGCCCGGGGCAGGGGCAATGAGCAGTTCTTC. It yields the protein CASRGARGRGNEQFF.

CDR3 nucleotides: TGTGCCAGCAACCCCGGGGGTTACTCCTACAATGAGCAGTTCTTC. It is translated as CASNPGGYSYNEQFF. V usage is TRBV11-2 and J usage is TRBJ2-1; D may be TRBD2 (6 bases). In germline, CDR1 is SGHAT, CDR2 FQNNGV. The V end was cut by 7 bases, the J end by 0 bases, with 13 bases between. The CDR3 contains 15 residues.

This clonotype has a single count. V usage is TRBV24-1 and J usage is TRBJ2-3, with D tentatively TRBD1 (5 bases). Trimming left V 7 bases short and J 0 bases short, with 10 bases between. Germline V gives CDR1 KGHDR, CDR2 SFDVKD. The CDR3 consists of 14 residues. The CDR3 nucleotides are TGTGCCACCAGCGGCAGGGATAGCACAGATACGCAGTATTTT. This gives the protein CATSGRDSTDTQYF.

The chain links TRBV27 to TRBJ2-1, with D tentatively TRBD1 (6 bases). Germline CDR1 MNHEY, CDR2 SMNVEV (reference sequence). Trimming cost V 6 bases and J 0 bases, with 15 bases left between them. The CDR3 sequence is 16 residues long. This CDR3 is CASSTERGISYNEQFF. As DNA, the CDR3 is TGTGCCAGCAGCACCGAGAGGGGGATCTCCTACAATGAGCAGTTCTTC.

The chain carries TRBV2 and TRBJ2-4; TRBD1 aligns across 10 bases. The tail of the sequence fits TRBJ2-5 better, so the J call may be wrong. Germline V gives CDR1 SNHLY, CDR2 FYNNEI. The CDR3 length is 14 residues. The CDR3 coding sequence is TGTGCCAGCAGTGGGGACAGGGGAACCGAGACCCAGTACTTC. It codes for CASSGDRGTETQYF.

The chain employs TRBV3-1 and TRBJ2-3; D unresolved. The CDR3 consists of 14 residues. The germline CDR1 and CDR2 sequences are LGHDT and YNNKEL (reference sequence). The V end lost 4 bases, the J end lost 6 bases, and 14 bases lay between the germline ends. CDR3 in amino acids: CASSPPSGWDTQYF. The CDR3, as DNA: TGTGCCAGCAGCCCCCCCTCCGGGTGGGATACGCAGTATTTT.

V is TRBV10-3 and J is TRBJ1-2; possible D gene TRBD1, 5 bases. CDR1 and CDR2 from the germline V gene are ENHRY and SYGVKD. Between the trimmed V and J ends, which lost 2 bases and 4 bases, there was a span of 20 bases. The CDR3 covers 17 residues. The CDR3 DNA reads as TGTGCCATCAGTGAGACGCGGGCAGGGCCGAGTTCCTATGGCTACACCTTC. This translates into CAISETRAGPSSYGYTF.

The chain links TRBV29-1 to TRBJ2-5, with 7 bases fitting TRBD1. The last part of the DNA fits TRBJ2-7 better; the J call may be wrong. The CDR3 length is 14 residues. Germline CDR1 and CDR2: SQVTM and ANQGSEA. As DNA, the CDR3 is TGCAGCGTTGAACAAACAGGGGAACCCTACGAGCAGTACTTC. Translation gives CSVEQTGEPYEQYF.

The V and J genes are TRBV9 and TRBJ1-2; TRBD1 is a possible D gene (6 bases). The V end lost 3 bases, the J end lost 3 bases, and 12 bases lay between the germline ends. Germline values: CDR1 SGDLS, CDR2 YYNGEE. There are 14 residues in the CDR3. The chain's CDR3 is CASSAAGADYGYTF. As DNA, the CDR3 is TGTGCCAGCAGCGCGGCAGGGGCGGACTATGGCTACACCTTC.

This chain uses TRBV20-1 with TRBJ1-2; 7 positions match TRBD1. The CDR3 consists of 12 residues. The trim removed 5 bases at V and 6 bases at J, leaving 6 bases unmatched. Germline lookup yields CDR1 DFQATT and CDR2 SNEGSKA (reference sequence). The CDR3 DNA sequence: TGCAGTGCTGCAGACAGGGAAAATGGCTACACCTTC. Translation: CSAADRENGYTF.

The gene calls are TRBV15 and TRBJ1-2; maybe TRBD1 (6 bases). Trimming removed 3 bases at V and 6 bases at J, with 8 bases between. Germline V gives CDR1 LNHNV, CDR2 YYDKDF (reference sequence). The CDR3 sequence is 12 residues long. This CDR3 is CATSRDSHGYTF. As DNA, the CDR3 is TGTGCCACCAGCAGGGACAGCCATGGCTACACCTTC.